The rows below give T cell receptor beta chains drawn from one sample of a study of T-cell memory formation after mild COVID-19. TCRdb analysed the 5' RACE reads with MiXCR anew, one entry per CDR3 protein. The sample includes over 150,000 distinct CDR3 sequences, 10% to 15% of them seen just once. Sequences were obtained from PBMCs or a T cell subset sorted from them (not recorded which). These receptors all stem from a man younger than 35 who had mild COVID-19 (a few samples of this study predate the infection). Cell type and time point are not known. Both conserved end residues are part of each CDR3. D genes are given only for firm matches. A row's size may be missing; if present it is once, few, many or a size class.

j_call,v_call,clone_size,d_call,cdr3_nt,cdr3_aa
TRBJ2-5,TRBV2,few,TRBD1,TGTGCCAGCAGGCCCACTACAGGGGGAGGAGAGACCCAGTACTTC,CASRPTTGGGETQYF
TRBJ2-5,TRBV5-1,few,-,TGCGCCAGCAGCTTGGCCCAAACCGGGCCCAAGAATCCCCAGTACTTC,CASSLAQTGPKNPQYF
TRBJ1-2,TRBV10-3,-,-,TGTGCCATCAGTGGGACCCGGGACACTTCTAACTATGGCTACACCTTC,CAISGTRDTSNYGYTF
TRBJ1-4,TRBV20-1,many,-,TGCAGTGCTAGAGATGCAACTAATGAAAAACTGTTTTTT,CSARDATNEKLFF
TRBJ2-5,TRBV5-5,many,-,TGTGCCAGCAGCGGGGGGGAGACCCAGTACTTC,CASSGGETQYF
TRBJ2-3,TRBV7-2,few,-,TGTGCCAGCAGCTTTCTACAGGGCTTAGATACGCAGTATTTT,CASSFLQGLDTQYF
TRBJ2-2,TRBV5-1,many,TRBD1,TGCGCCAGCAGCTTGGGACAGGGTCCCGGCGCCGGGGAGCTGTTTTTT,CASSLGQGPGAGELFF
TRBJ1-2,TRBV10-3,-,-,TGTGCCATCAGGGACCGCCCGAGCGCGTTTGGCTACACCTTC,CAIRDRPSAFGYTF
TRBJ1-4,TRBV7-2,few,-,TGTGCCAGCTCACTGCAGAATAATGAAAAACTGTTTTTT,CASSLQNNEKLFF
TRBJ1-5,TRBV7-9,many,TRBD1,TGTGCCAGCAGCTCAGGGACAGGGGGACAGCCCCAGCATTTT,CASSSGTGGQPQHF
TRBJ2-3,TRBV5-1,few,TRBD2,TGCGCCAGCAGCGCAGCGGGGCGCACAGATACGCAGTATTTT,CASSAAGRTDTQYF
TRBJ1-5,TRBV29-1,-,TRBD1,TGCAGCGCCTCACAAGGACAGGGTGGGCCCCAGCATTTT,CSASQGQGGPQHF
TRBJ1-2,TRBV10-3,-,-,TGTGCCATCAGTGAGTTGGGCTATGGCTACACCTTC,CAISELGYGYTF
TRBJ1-4,TRBV25-1,few,-,TGTGCCAGCACAGGGAGTGGGGAAAAACTGTTTTTT,CASTGSGEKLFF
TRBJ2-3,TRBV5-5,many,-,TGTGCCAGCAGCTTGGTCCCTAGTCTTGGAGATACGCAGTATTTT,CASSLVPSLGDTQYF
TRBJ2-3,TRBV4-3,many,-,TGCGCCAGCAGCCAAGAACTAGAAACAGATACGCAGTATTTT,CASSQELETDTQYF
TRBJ2-1,TRBV7-2,few,TRBD2,TGTGCCAGCAGCCCACAAGCGGGAGTTGGCTACAATGAGCAGTTCTTC,CASSPQAGVGYNEQFF
TRBJ1-5,TRBV7-8,few,TRBD1,TGTGCCAGCAGCTTAGGAGGGGGCAGGGTCGGACAGCCCCAGCATTTT,CASSLGGGRVGQPQHF
TRBJ1-2,TRBV6-1,-,-,TGTGCCAGCAGTGACACGGGGGGCGAGAACTATGGCTACACCTTC,CASSDTGGENYGYTF
TRBJ2-4,TRBV20-1,few,-,TGCAGTGCTACGGTGGACGCGGCCAAAAACATTCAGTACTTC,CSATVDAAKNIQYF
TRBJ2-1,TRBV7-9,few,-,TGTGCCAGCATCAAGGTGCGGGGAGACTCCTACAATGAGCAGTTCTTC,CASIKVRGDSYNEQFF
TRBJ2-3,TRBV10-3,few,-,TGTGCCATCAGTGGCAGCACAGATACGCAGTATTTT,CAISGSTDTQYF
TRBJ2-7,TRBV29-1,few,-,TGCAGCGTCCCCTCGACAGGTATGGGAGCCTACGAGCAGTACTTC,CSVPSTGMGAYEQYF
TRBJ1-1,TRBV6-6,-,-,TGTGCCAGCAATTCGGACTTGAACACTGAAGCTTTCTTT,CASNSDLNTEAFF
TRBJ2-3,TRBV12-5,many,-,TGTGCTAGTGGTTCCGGGACATCTAGCACAGATACGCAGTATTTT,CASGSGTSSTDTQYF
TRBJ1-1,TRBV12-3/TRBV12-4,-,-,TGTGCCAGCAGTTTATCCGGGGGGATTGAAGCTTTCTTT,CASSLSGGIEAFF
TRBJ2-7,TRBV5-1,few,-,TGCGCCAGCAGCTTGTATTCAGGGGAGGCCTACGAGCAGTACTTC,CASSLYSGEAYEQYF
TRBJ1-3,TRBV20-1,few,TRBD1,TGCAGTGCTAGAGATCAAGAAGGGGGCCACACCATATATTTT,CSARDQEGGHTIYF
TRBJ2-5,TRBV4-1,few,-,TGCGCCAGCAGCCAAGGGGCTACCCAGTACTTC,CASSQGATQYF
TRBJ1-2,TRBV10-3,few,TRBD1,TGTGCCATCAGTGGTTACGGACAGGGGGAAAGTGGCTACACCTTC,CAISGYGQGESGYTF
TRBJ2-2,TRBV6-5,many,-,TGTGCCAGCAGTTCTCAGGGGTCCGGGGAGCTGTTTTTT,CASSSQGSGELFF
TRBJ2-3,TRBV9,few,-,TGTGCCAGCAGCGTAGGGTCGGGTGGGCAGTATTTT,CASSVGSGGQYF
TRBJ2-3,TRBV11-2,few,TRBD1,TGTGCCAGCAGCAAAGTGATGGGACAGAGCACAGATACGCAGTATTTT,CASSKVMGQSTDTQYF
TRBJ2-6,TRBV7-2,few,-,TGTGCCAGCAGCTACAACTCTGGGGCCAACGTCCTGACTTTC,CASSYNSGANVLTF
TRBJ1-1,TRBV28,-,-,TGTGCCAGCAGTCCCCGACAGATGGGAGCAGCTTTCTTT,CASSPRQMGAAFF